This TCR beta chain emerged from a study of graft-versus-host responses after intestinal transplantation. Study background: Recipients underwent multivisceral, liver-intestinal, or isolated intestinal transplants. Each patient got anti-thymocyte globulin induction, then tacrolimus and steroids for roughly 3 years.

This CDR3 region has 14 residues. V was pared by 3 bases and J by 9 bases, with 4 bases of the junction left unmatched. Germline CDR1 and CDR2: MNHEY and SVGAGI. As concerns this clone: Its antigen is unidentified.

Clones were read by immunoSEQ multiplex PCR, and TCRdb kept only the in-frame ones, dropping some. Of 80,000 to 100,000 clones listed, around 90% are singletons. This TCR derives from a human donor who received an intestinal transplant. The rearrangement uses TRBV6-5 and TRBJ2-1; 11 nucleotides match TRBD2. This material consisted of unstimulated CD4+ T cells sorted from spleen or lymph node cells, taken before intestinal transplant. The CDR3 reads CASSYGLAGGEQFF. CDR3 bases: TGTGCCAGCAGTTATGGTCTAGCGGGAGGTGAGCAGTTCTTC.